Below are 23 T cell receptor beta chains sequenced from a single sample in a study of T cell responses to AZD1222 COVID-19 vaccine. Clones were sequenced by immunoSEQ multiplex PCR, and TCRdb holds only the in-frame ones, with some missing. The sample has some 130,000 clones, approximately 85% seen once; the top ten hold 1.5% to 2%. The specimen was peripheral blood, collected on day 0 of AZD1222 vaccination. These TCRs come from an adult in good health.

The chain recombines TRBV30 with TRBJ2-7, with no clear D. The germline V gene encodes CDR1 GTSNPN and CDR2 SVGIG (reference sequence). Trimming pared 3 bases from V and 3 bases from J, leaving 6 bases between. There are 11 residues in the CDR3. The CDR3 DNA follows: TGTGCCTGGAGAGATAACTACGAGCAGTACTTC. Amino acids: CAWRDNYEQYF. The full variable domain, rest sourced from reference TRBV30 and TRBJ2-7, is SQTIHQWPATLVQPVGSPLSLECTVEGTSNPNLYWYRQAAGRGLQLLFYSVGIGQISSEVPQNLSASRPQDRQFILSSKKLLLSDSGFYLCAWRDNYEQYFGPGTRLTVT.

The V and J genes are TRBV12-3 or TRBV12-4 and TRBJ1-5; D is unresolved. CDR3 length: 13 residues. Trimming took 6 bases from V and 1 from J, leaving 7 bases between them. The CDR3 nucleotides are TGTGCCAGCAGGGCCTTGAGCAATCAGCCCCAGCATTTT. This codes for CASRALSNQPQHF.

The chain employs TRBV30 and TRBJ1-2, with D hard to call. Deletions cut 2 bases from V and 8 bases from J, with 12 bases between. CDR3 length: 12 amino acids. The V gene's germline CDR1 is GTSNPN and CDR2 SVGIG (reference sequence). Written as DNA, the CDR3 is TGTGCCTGGAGTCCGAAAGACGAGGGCTACACCTTC. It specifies CAWSPKDEGYTF.

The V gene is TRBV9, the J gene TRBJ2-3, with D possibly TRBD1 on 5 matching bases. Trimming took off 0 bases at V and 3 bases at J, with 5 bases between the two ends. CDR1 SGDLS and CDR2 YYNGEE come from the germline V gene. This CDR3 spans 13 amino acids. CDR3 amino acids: CASSVDRTDTQYF. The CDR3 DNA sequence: TGTGCCAGCAGCGTAGACAGGACAGATACGCAGTATTTT.

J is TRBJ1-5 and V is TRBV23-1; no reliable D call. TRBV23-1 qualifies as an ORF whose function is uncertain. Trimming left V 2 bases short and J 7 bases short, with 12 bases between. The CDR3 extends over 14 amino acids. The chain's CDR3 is CASSQARGGQPQHF. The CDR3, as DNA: TGCGCCAGCAGTCAAGCCCGGGGTGGGCAGCCCCAGCATTTT.

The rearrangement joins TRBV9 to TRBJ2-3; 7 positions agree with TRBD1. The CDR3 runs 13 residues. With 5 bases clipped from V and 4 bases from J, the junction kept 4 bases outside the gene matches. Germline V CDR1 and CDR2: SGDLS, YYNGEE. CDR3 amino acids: CASRETGADTQYF. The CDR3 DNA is TGTGCCAGCAGAGAAACAGGGGCAGATACGCAGTATTTT.

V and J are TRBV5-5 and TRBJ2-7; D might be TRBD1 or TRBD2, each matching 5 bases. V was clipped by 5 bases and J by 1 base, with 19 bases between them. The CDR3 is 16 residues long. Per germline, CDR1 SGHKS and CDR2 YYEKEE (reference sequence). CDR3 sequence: CASRATVGAGSYEQYF. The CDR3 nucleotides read TGTGCCAGCAGGGCCACTGTCGGGGCAGGGTCCTACGAGCAGTACTTC. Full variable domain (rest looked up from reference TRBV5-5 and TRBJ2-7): DAGVTQSPTHLIKTRGQQVTLRCSPISGHKSVSWYQQVLGQGPQFIFQYYEKEERGRGNFPDRFSARQFPNYSSELNVNALLLGDSALYLCASRATVGAGSYEQYFGPGTRLTVT.

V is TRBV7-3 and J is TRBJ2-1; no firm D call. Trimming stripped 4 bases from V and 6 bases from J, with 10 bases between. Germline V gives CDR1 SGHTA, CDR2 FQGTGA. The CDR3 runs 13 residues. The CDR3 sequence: CASSYSRTNEQFF. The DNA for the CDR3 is TGTGCCAGCAGCTACTCCAGGACCAATGAGCAGTTCTTC.

This CDR3 reads CASSVGGRANTGELFF. The CDR3 DNA is TGTGCCAGCAGCGTAGGGGGTAGGGCGAACACCGGGGAGCTGTTTTTT. The chain recombines TRBV9 with TRBJ2-2; no clear D gene. Germline V gene sequence: CDR1 SGDLS, CDR2 YYNGEE. V was trimmed by 0 bases and J by 0 bases, leaving 9 bases between them. This CDR3 spans 16 amino acids.

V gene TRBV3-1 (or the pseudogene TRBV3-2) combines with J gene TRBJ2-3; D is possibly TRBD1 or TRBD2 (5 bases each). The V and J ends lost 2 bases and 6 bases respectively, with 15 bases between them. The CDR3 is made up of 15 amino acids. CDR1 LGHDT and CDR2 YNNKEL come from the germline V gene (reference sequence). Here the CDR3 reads CASSQPRDVSDTQYF. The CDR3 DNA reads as TGTGCCAGCAGCCAACCTCGGGACGTTTCCGATACGCAGTATTTT.

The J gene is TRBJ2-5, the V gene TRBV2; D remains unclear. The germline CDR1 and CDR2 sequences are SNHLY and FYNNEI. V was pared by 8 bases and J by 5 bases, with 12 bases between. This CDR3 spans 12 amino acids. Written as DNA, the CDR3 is TGTGCCAGCGGATTGATCGGGGAGACCCAGTACTTC. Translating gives CASGLIGETQYF.

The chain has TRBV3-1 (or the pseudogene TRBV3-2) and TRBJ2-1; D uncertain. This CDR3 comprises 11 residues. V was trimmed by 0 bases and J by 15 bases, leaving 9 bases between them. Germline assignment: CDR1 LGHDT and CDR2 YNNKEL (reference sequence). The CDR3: CASSQEGPMFF. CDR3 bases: TGTGCCAGCAGCCAAGAGGGTCCGATGTTCTTC.

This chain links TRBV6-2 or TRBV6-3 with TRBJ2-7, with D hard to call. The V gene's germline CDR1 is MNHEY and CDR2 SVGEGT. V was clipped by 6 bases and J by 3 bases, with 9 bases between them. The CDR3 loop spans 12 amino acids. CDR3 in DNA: TGTGCCAGCAGCCCCTGGGGCTACGAGCAGTACTTC. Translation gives CASSPWGYEQYF.

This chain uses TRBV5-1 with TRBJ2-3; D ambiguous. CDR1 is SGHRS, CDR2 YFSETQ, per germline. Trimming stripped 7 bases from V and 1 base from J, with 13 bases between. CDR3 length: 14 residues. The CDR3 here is CASSRVWGTDTQYF. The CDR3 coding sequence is TGCGCCAGCTCCCGTGTGTGGGGCACAGATACGCAGTATTTT.

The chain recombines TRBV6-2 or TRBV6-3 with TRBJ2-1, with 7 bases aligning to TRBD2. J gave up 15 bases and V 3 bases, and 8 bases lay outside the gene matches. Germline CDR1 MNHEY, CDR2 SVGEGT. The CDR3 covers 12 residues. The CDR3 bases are TGTGCCAGCAGTTATTGGCGGGAGAGTCCGTTCTTC. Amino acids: CASSYWRESPFF.

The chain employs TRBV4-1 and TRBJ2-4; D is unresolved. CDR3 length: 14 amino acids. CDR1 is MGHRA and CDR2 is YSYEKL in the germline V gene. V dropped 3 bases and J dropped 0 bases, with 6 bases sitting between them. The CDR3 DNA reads TGCGCCAGCAGCCAGCCCCGAGCCAAAAACATTCAGTACTTC. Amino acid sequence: CASSQPRAKNIQYF.

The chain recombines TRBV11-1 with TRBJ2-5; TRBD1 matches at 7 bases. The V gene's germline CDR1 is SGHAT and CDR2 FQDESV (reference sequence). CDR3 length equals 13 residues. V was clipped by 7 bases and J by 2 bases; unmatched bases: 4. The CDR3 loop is CASTRDRQETQYF. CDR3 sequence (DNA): TGTGCCAGCACCCGGGACAGACAAGAGACCCAGTACTTC.

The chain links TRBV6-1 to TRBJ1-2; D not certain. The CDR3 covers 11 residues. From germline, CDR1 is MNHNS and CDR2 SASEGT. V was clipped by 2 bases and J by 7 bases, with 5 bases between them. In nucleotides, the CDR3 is TGTGCCAGCAGTGAATTTCCTGGCTACACCTTC. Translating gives CASSEFPGYTF.

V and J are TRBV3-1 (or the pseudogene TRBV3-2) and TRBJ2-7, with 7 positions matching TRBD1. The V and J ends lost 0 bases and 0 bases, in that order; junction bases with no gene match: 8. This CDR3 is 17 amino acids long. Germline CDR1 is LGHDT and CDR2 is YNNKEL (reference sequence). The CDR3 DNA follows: TGTGCCAGCAGCCAAGACCTGGGACAGTTTAGCTCCTACGAGCAGTACTTC. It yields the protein CASSQDLGQFSSYEQYF.

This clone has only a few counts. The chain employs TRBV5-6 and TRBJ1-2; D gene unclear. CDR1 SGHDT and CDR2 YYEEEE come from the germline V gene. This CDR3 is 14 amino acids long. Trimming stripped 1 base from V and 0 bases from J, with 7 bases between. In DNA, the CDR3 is TGTGCCAGCAGCTTGTGGCGGGCTAACTATGGCTACACCTTC. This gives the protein CASSLWRANYGYTF.

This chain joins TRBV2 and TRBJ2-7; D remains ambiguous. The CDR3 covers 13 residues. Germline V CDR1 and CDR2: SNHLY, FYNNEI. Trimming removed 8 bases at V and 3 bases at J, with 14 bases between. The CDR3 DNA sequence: TGTGCCAGCTTCCGGGCCGGGCGCTACGAGCAGTACTTC. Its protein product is CASFRAGRYEQYF.

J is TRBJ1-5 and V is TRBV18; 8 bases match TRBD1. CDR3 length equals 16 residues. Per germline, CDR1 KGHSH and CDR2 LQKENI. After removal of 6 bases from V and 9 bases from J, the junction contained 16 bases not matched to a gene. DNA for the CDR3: TGTGCCAGCTCCCCAGGAGGGACAGGCCCTTTTAGGCCCCAGCATTTT. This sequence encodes CASSPGGTGPFRPQHF. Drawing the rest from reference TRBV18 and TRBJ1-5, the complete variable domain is NAGVMQNPRHLVRRRGQEARLRCSPMKGHSHVYWYRQLPEEGLKFMVYLQKENIIDESGMPKERFSAEFPKEGPSILRIQQVVRGDSAAYFCASSPGGTGPFRPQHFGDGTRLSIL.

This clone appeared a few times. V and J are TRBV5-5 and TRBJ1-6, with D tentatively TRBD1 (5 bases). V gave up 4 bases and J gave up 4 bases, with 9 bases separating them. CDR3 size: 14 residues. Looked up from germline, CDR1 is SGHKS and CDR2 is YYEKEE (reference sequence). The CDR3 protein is CASSLGGYNSPLHF. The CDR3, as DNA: TGTGCCAGCAGCCTTGGGGGTTATAATTCACCCCTCCACTTT.